The sequence of this T cell receptor beta chain was determined in a study of CD8+ T cells in alopecia areata. Study context: Oral tofacitinib, 5 to 10 mg twice daily, was given in an open-label trial.

Study findings and constraints: Many expanded lesional clones persisted during tofacitinib (in both scalp and blood).

Germline V gene data show CDR1 as SQVTM and CDR2 as ANQGSEA. CDR3 size: 11 residues. Trimming shortened V by 6 bases and J by 1 base, and 6 bases separated the two germline ends. About this clone itself: Its antigen is still unknown.

Extracted from the samples, RNA was reverse transcribed into cDNA to serve as the sequencing template. Sequencing was performed with immunoSEQ multiplex PCR; in TCRdb, only in-frame clones are kept and a portion is missing. The sample lists fewer than 250,000 clones; more than 30% were seen once. Treatment given: oral pan-JAK inhibitor, 5-10 mg twice daily. The receptor comes from a human donor with alopecia areata. V is TRBV29-1 and J is TRBJ1-1, with D unclear. Specimen: CD4+ T cells sorted from blood, collected around week 34, from a patient treated with tofacitinib. In DNA form, the CDR3 reads TGCAGCGTGCAGAAGAACACTGAAGCTTTCTTT. Translation: CSVQKNTEAFF.